The 21 T cell receptor beta chains listed next were all sequenced from one sample in a study of T cell responses to AZD1222 COVID-19 vaccine. Data came from immunoSEQ multiplex PCR; TCRdb stores just in-frame clones and leaves some out. The sample lists about 150,000 clones, 90% seen once, with about 20% in the top ten. This sample comprised peripheral blood, obtained on day 0 of AZD1222 vaccination. The receptors shown here come from an adult in good health.

The chain carries TRBV4-2 and TRBJ2-2, with TRBD2 matching over 14 bases. CDR1 and CDR2 from the germline V gene are LGHNA and YNFKEQ. The CDR3 totals 20 residues. The junction had 12 bases not matched to a gene; V was cut back by 0 bases and J by 6 bases. CDR3 region: CASSQEPQTSGRAEAGELFF. CDR3 nucleotide sequence: TGTGCCAGCAGCCAAGAACCACAGACTAGCGGGAGGGCGGAGGCCGGGGAGCTGTTTTTT.

The chain is built from TRBV18 and TRBJ1-2; D gene ambiguous. V dropped 5 bases and J dropped 2 bases, with 6 bases sitting between them. The CDR3 is 12 amino acids. Germline CDR1 reads KGHSH; CDR2 reads LQKENI. The CDR3 region has the DNA TGTGCCAGCTCAGGGCAGAACTATGGCTACACCTTC. Translated: CASSGQNYGYTF. The full variable domain, with the rest looked up from reference TRBV18 and TRBJ1-2, is NAGVMQNPRHLVRRRGQEARLRCSPMKGHSHVYWYRQLPEEGLKFMVYLQKENIIDESGMPKERFSAEFPKEGPSILRIQQVVRGDSAAYFCASSGQNYGYTFGSGTRLTVV.

The V and J genes are TRBV29-1 and TRBJ1-1; D gene unclear. Germline V gives CDR1 SQVTM, CDR2 ANQGSEA. Trimming took 2 bases from V and 1 from J, leaving 5 bases between them. The CDR3 covers 12 residues. CDR3 amino acids: CSVERKNTEAFF. The DNA for the CDR3 is TGCAGCGTTGAAAGGAAGAACACTGAAGCTTTCTTT.

This chain uses TRBV20-1 with TRBJ1-5, with D perhaps TRBD1 (6 bases). The CDR3 loop spans 14 amino acids. The germline V gene has CDR1 DFQATT and CDR2 SNEGSKA (reference sequence). Trimming cost V 3 bases and J 0 bases, with 9 bases left between them. The CDR3 protein is CSASRGVSNQPQHF. CDR3 coding DNA: TGCAGTGCTAGTAGGGGGGTTAGCAATCAGCCCCAGCATTTT.

The V call is TRBV6-1, the J call TRBJ1-3; D is perhaps TRBD1 (6 bases). The CDR3 is 16 residues long. Germline loops: CDR1 MNHNS, CDR2 SASEGT. V was trimmed by 1 base and J by 1 base, leaving 11 bases between them. In DNA form, the CDR3 reads TGTGCCAGCAGTGAAGGAGGGGGTTTTTCTGGAAACACCATATATTTT. Protein sequence: CASSEGGGFSGNTIYF.

The chain joins TRBV5-1 to TRBJ2-7, with 7 bases matching TRBD1. V was clipped by 2 bases and J by 0 bases; unmatched bases: 8. The CDR3 contains 16 residues. Germline-derived CDR1 and CDR2 are SGHRS and YFSETQ. DNA of the CDR3: TGCGCCAGCAGCTTAGGGTCGGGGACAGTCTCCTACGAGCAGTACTTC. This gives the protein CASSLGSGTVSYEQYF.

This sequence joins TRBV2 and TRBJ2-7; TRBD1 might be the D (6 bases). The CDR3 has 15 amino acids. The germline gives CDR1 SNHLY, CDR2 FYNNEI. The V gene lost 5 bases and the J gene lost 0 bases, with 14 bases spanning the gap. The CDR3 protein is CASSNQGFSSYEQYF. The DNA for the CDR3 is TGTGCCAGCAGTAATCAGGGGTTCAGCTCCTACGAGCAGTACTTC.

The chain joins TRBV24-1 to TRBJ1-5; no clear D. V was pared by 9 bases and J by 3 bases, with 14 bases between. CDR1 is KGHDR and CDR2 is SFDVKD in the germline V gene. CDR3 length: 14 residues. The CDR3 nucleotides read TGTGCCACCTCCGGGTCTTTATTCAATCAGCCCCAGCATTTT. Encoded protein: CATSGSLFNQPQHF.

The CDR3 protein is CASSLTGPYGYTF. The CDR3 DNA reads as TGTGCCAGCAGTTTGACGGGGCCCTATGGCTACACCTTC. The chain couples TRBV28 to TRBJ1-2; D is perhaps TRBD1 (5 bases). The CDR3 consists of 13 residues. The V gene's germline CDR1 is MDHEN and CDR2 SYDVKM. V was clipped by 3 bases and J by 4 bases, with 9 bases between them.

This clone has only a few counts. This chain joins TRBV2 and TRBJ1-1; D may be TRBD1 (6 bases). Germline V gene lookup returns CDR1 SNHLY and CDR2 FYNNEI. V lost 5 bases, J lost 10 bases, and 11 bases lay in between. This CDR3 spans 11 amino acids. The CDR3 DNA sequence: TGTGCCAGCAGTCGGGGGCCCGTAGCTTTCTTT. It encodes CASSRGPVAFF.

The count of this clone is one. The V and J genes are TRBV7-8 and TRBJ1-4; TRBD1 might be the D (5 bases). The CDR3 sequence is 14 residues long. The V gene lost 1 base and the J gene lost 11 bases, with 14 bases spanning the gap. Per germline, CDR1 SGHVS and CDR2 FQNEAQ. CDR3 sequence (DNA): TGTGCCAGCAGCTTAGGCGATTCAGGGAAGAAACTGTTTTTT. This sequence encodes CASSLGDSGKKLFF.

This clone was recorded only once. The genes are TRBV27 and TRBJ2-7; tentative D call: TRBD2 (5 bases). CDR3 length: 13 residues. The V and J ends lost 4 bases and 2 bases respectively, with 9 bases between them. Per the germline V gene, CDR1 is MNHEY and CDR2 is SMNVEV (reference sequence). CDR3 in amino acids: CASSSSGTYEQYF. The CDR3 coding sequence is TGTGCCAGCAGTTCAAGCGGCACCTACGAGCAGTACTTC.

The J gene is TRBJ2-2, the V gene TRBV28; 13 bases are shared with TRBD2. The V gene end was trimmed by 6 bases and the J gene end by 8 bases; junction bases not matched to a gene: 9. The germline V gene encodes CDR1 MDHEN and CDR2 SYDVKM. The CDR3 sequence is 16 residues long. The CDR3 DNA is TGTGCCAGCAGCCCTCCGGGACTAGCGGGACGAGGGGAGCTGTTTTTT. Its protein is CASSPPGLAGRGELFF.

The chain employs TRBV2 and TRBJ1-1; no firm D call. The V end lost 3 bases, the J end lost 1 base, and 6 bases lay between the germline ends. In germline, CDR1 is SNHLY, CDR2 FYNNEI. This CDR3 has 13 residues. CDR3 coding DNA: TGTGCCAGCAGTGATGAGGCGAACACTGAAGCTTTCTTT. Protein: CASSDEANTEAFF. Filled out from reference TRBV2 and TRBJ1-1, the complete variable domain reads EPEVTQTPSHQVTQMGQEVILRCVPISNHLYFYWYRQILGQKVEFLVSFYNNEISEKSEIFDDQFSVERPDGSNFTLKIRSTKLEDSAMYFCASSDEANTEAFFGQGTRLTVV.

Note on this clone: Other DNA sequences from this sample encode an identical CDR3 as well. V gene TRBV5-1 combines with J gene TRBJ1-4; D ambiguous. The germline V gene encodes CDR1 SGHRS and CDR2 YFSETQ. This CDR3 has 14 amino acids. The V end was cut by 4 bases, the J end by 6 bases, with 13 bases between. The CDR3 here is CASSLGQGYEKLFF. The CDR3 DNA reads TGCGCCAGCAGCCTCGGCCAAGGGTATGAAAAACTGTTTTTT.

This clone was picked up one time. V gene TRBV12-3 or TRBV12-4 combines with J gene TRBJ2-3; the D is unclear. The CDR3 totals 11 residues. The V end lost 4 bases, the J end lost 2 bases, and 1 base lay between the germline ends. The CDR3 DNA reads TGTGCCAGCAGTTACACAGATACGCAGTATTTT. It codes for CASSYTDTQYF.

The chain links TRBV25-1 to TRBJ2-3; D is undetermined. The germline V gene has CDR1 MGHDK and CDR2 SYGVNS. The CDR3 is 12 residues long. V lost 6 bases and J lost 8, with 12 bases in between. The DNA for the CDR3 is TGTGCCAGCAGCCTTTACCCGGCTACGCAGTATTTT. Its protein product is CASSLYPATQYF. Full variable domain (rest looked up from reference TRBV25-1 and TRBJ2-3): EADIYQTPRYLVIGTGKKITLECSQTMGHDKMYWYQQDPGMELHLIHYSYGVNSTEKGDLSSESTVSRIRTEHFPLTLESARPSHTSQYLCASSLYPATQYFGPGTRLTVL.

V and J are TRBV5-1 and TRBJ1-1, with no clear D. This CDR3 contains 13 residues. The germline CDR1 and CDR2 sequences are SGHRS and YFSETQ. Between the trimmed V and J ends, which lost 0 bases and 8 bases, there was a span of 11 bases. CDR3 sequence reads: CASSLAILTEAFF. The CDR3 DNA sequence: TGCGCCAGCAGCTTGGCAATACTAACCGAAGCTTTCTTT.

CDR3 in amino acids: CASSRSRTASYEQYF. CDR3 bases: TGCGCCAGCAGCCGTAGCAGGACAGCCTCCTACGAGCAGTACTTC. The chain carries TRBV4-3 and TRBJ2-7, with D perhaps matching TRBD1 (6 bases). Per the germline V gene, CDR1 is LGHNA and CDR2 is YSLEER. The V gene lost 4 bases and the J gene lost 0 bases, with 13 bases spanning the gap. This CDR3 region has 15 residues.

This chain uses TRBV23-1 with TRBJ2-7, with D maybe TRBD1 (6 bases). TRBV23-1 is recorded as an ORF, its role being uncertain. The germline V and J ends were trimmed by 6 bases and 1 base, with 16 bases remaining between them. The CDR3 sequence is 15 residues long. In DNA, the CDR3 is TGCGCCAGCAGCCCCCCCGGAGGACAGTCCTACGAGCAGTACTTC. This sequence encodes CASSPPGGQSYEQYF.

The rearrangement links TRBV7-6 to TRBJ1-1; the match to TRBD1 covers 8 bases. Trimming cost V 5 bases and J 0 bases; bases outside gene matches: 11. The CDR3 contains 17 residues. Germline V gene lookup returns CDR1 SGHVS and CDR2 FNYEAQ. The CDR3 DNA follows: TGTGCCAGCAGCCCCAACGGACCGACAGGGGTGAACACTGAAGCTTTCTTT. It translates to CASSPNGPTGVNTEAFF.